This is a list of T cell receptor beta chains from one sample in a study of CD8 T cells in ankylosing spondylitis. Via MiXCR, TCRdb re-called the 5' RACE reads, giving one row per CDR3 protein. The sample holds under 850,000 distinct CDR3 sequences, under 20% seen once. The sample taken for sequencing was blood, either unsorted or a sorted T cell fraction (not recorded which). The receptors were sampled from a male donor with ankylosing spondylitis. Both conserved end residues are part of each CDR3.

J: TRBJ2-1
V: TRBV29-1
CDR3: CSVDRAGEGQFF

J: TRBJ2-1
V: TRBV19
CDR3: CASSRGWGGAGNEQFF

J: TRBJ2-6
V: TRBV18
CDR3: CASSPVFRDTSGANVLTF

J: TRBJ2-2
V: TRBV24-1
CDR3: CVTSDLVAGELFF

J: TRBJ2-2
V: TRBV29-1
CDR3: CSVARTGAGELFF

J: TRBJ2-1
V: TRBV7-7
CDR3: CASSLGVGGQGAGEQFF

J: TRBJ2-1
V: TRBV20-1
CDR3: CSARTPAGAGNEQFF

J: TRBJ1-5
V: TRBV4-1
CDR3: CASSQVGAGLNQPQHF

J: TRBJ2-1
V: TRBV5-6
CDR3: CASSTVTGWSYDTSVNEQFF

J: TRBJ2-7
V: TRBV2
CDR3: CASSVLGTAAYEQYF

J: TRBJ1-6
V: TRBV7-2
CDR3: CASSPRGEGSSPLHF

J: TRBJ2-1
V: TRBV29-1
CDR3: CSVAGSSGNEQFF

J: TRBJ1-1
V: TRBV25-1
CDR3: CASSALQTGMNTEAFF

J: TRBJ2-7
V: TRBV12-3/TRBV12-4
CDR3: CASTPSERYSEQYF

J: TRBJ1-2
V: TRBV29-1
CDR3: CSVGGQGRTYYGYTF

J: TRBJ1-1
V: TRBV5-1
CDR3: CASSLAVVEMNTEAFF

J: TRBJ2-3
V: TRBV4-1
CDR3: CASSQAPQGTSTDTQYF

J: TRBJ1-1
V: TRBV12-3/TRBV12-4
CDR3: CATKLMGWNTEAFF

J: TRBJ2-1
V: TRBV12-3/TRBV12-4
CDR3: CASSFKGLPYNEQFF

J: TRBJ2-6
V: TRBV7-9
CDR3: CASSSTIGVAGANVLTF